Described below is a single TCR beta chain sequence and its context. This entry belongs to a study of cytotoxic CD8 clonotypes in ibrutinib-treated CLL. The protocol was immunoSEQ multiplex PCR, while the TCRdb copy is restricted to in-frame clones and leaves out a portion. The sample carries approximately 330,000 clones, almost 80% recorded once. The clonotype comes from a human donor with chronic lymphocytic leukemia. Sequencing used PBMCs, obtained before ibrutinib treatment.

CDR3 in DNA: TGTGCCAGCAGCTTAGACAGTTACAATGAGCAGTTCTTC. Amino acid sequence: CASSLDSYNEQFF. The V call is TRBV7-2, the J call TRBJ2-1; D gene unclear. This CDR3 has 13 residues. Germline loops: CDR1 SGHTA, CDR2 FQGNSA. V lost 1 base and J 4 bases, leaving 5 bases between the germline ends.